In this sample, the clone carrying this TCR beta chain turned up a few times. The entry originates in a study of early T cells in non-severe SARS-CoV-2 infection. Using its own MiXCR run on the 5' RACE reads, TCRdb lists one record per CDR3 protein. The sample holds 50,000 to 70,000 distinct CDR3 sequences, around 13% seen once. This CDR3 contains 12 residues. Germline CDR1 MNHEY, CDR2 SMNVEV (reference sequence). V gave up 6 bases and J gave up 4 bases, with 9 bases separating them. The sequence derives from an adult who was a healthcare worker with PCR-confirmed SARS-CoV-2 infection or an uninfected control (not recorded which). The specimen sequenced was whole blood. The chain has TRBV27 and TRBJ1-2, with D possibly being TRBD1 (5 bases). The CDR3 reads CASSQGGYGYTF. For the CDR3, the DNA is TGTGCCAGCAGCCAGGGAGGCTATGGCTACACCTTC.